The 15 T cell receptor beta chains in this list originate from one sample, sequenced in a study of regulatory T cells in long-lasting Graves disease. Time point described: newly diagnosed GD, antithyroid drugs for less than 3 months. Researchers made the TCR library from RNA that was extracted from PBMCs. Assembly of TCR beta libraries relied on iRepertoire HTBI primers together with Arm-PCR of CDR3 regions. TCRdb passed the multiplex PCR reads through MiXCR, listing each CDR3 protein once. This sample yields approximately 230,000 distinct CDR3 sequences, of which around 18% are seen a single time; roughly a fifth belongs to the top ten. Sequences were derived from peripheral blood mononuclear cells (PBMCs), sampled at new diagnosis, from a patient treated with antithyroid drugs. All receptors come from a female donor with Graves disease.

This clonotype was observed many times. The chain uses TRBV7-9 and TRBJ2-5; D may match TRBD1 or TRBD2 (5 bases each). The V end was cut by 4 bases, the J end by 7 bases, with 13 bases between. Germline-derived CDR1 and CDR2 are SEHNR and FQNEAQ (reference sequence). The CDR3 sequence is 13 residues long. The CDR3 region is CASSSILGGTQYF. DNA of the CDR3: TGTGCCAGCAGCTCGATCCTTGGGGGGACCCAGTACTTC.

This clonotype showed up many times. This chain joins TRBV3-1 and TRBJ1-1, with D possibly being TRBD1 (6 bases). Trimming pared 4 bases from V and 7 bases from J, leaving 13 bases between. The CDR3 spans 13 residues. Per germline, CDR1 LGHDT and CDR2 YNNKEL (reference sequence). For the CDR3, the DNA is TGTGCCAGCAGCCCGGGGGGGCGGTTTGAAGCTTTCTTT. As protein: CASSPGGRFEAFF.

The sample holds many counts of this clonotype. V usage is TRBV3-1 and J usage is TRBJ1-1; D is perhaps TRBD1 (5 bases). The CDR3 runs 13 residues. The germline CDR1 and CDR2 sequences are LGHDT and YNNKEL (reference sequence). The V and J ends lost 3 bases and 6 bases respectively, with 11 bases between them. CDR3 sequence: CASSQEARAEAFF. CDR3 bases: TGTGCCAGCAGCCAGGAAGCCAGGGCTGAAGCTTTCTTT.

This clonotype appeared many times. V usage is TRBV6-1 and J usage is TRBJ2-7; D is uncertain. This CDR3 region has 13 residues. CDR1 and CDR2 from the germline V gene are MNHNS and SASEGT. V lost 6 bases, J lost 2 bases, and 11 bases lay in between. The CDR3 nucleotides read TGTGCCAGCAGCCTTGACACGGCCTACGAGCAGTACTTC. Encoded protein: CASSLDTAYEQYF.

This clonotype occurred many times. CDR3 region: CAWKGPAGSPLHF. CDR3 in DNA: TGTGCCTGGAAAGGGCCGGCGGGGTCACCCCTCCACTTT. The V gene is TRBV30, the J gene TRBJ1-6; D not certain. V was cut by 4 bases and J by 10 bases, with 14 bases left in between. The CDR3 spans 13 residues. Germline V gene data show CDR1 as GTSNPN and CDR2 as SVGIG (reference sequence).

Many counts were recorded for this clonotype. CDR3 nucleotide sequence: TGTGCCACCAGTGATCAACAGGGCCCTATGAAATCTTTCTTT. Translated: CATSDQQGPMKSFF. V usage is TRBV24-1 and J usage is TRBJ1-1; D may be TRBD1 (6 bases). Germline loops: CDR1 KGHDR, CDR2 SFDVKD. This CDR3 contains 14 residues. Deletions cut 3 bases from V and 12 bases from J, with 19 bases between.

The V gene is TRBV18, the J gene TRBJ2-3; 8 bases match TRBD2. After removal of 1 base from V and 2 bases from J, the junction contained 5 bases not matched to a gene. Germline loops: CDR1 KGHSH, CDR2 LQKENI. The CDR3 is 16 amino acids. The CDR3 is CASSPLAGSDTDTQYF. The CDR3 DNA is TGTGCCAGCTCACCACTAGCGGGATCTGACACAGATACGCAGTATTTT. The whole variable domain, filled in from reference TRBV18 and TRBJ2-3, reads NAGVMQNPRHLVRRRGQEARLRCSPMKGHSHVYWYRQLPEEGLKFMVYLQKENIIDESGMPKERFSAEFPKEGPSILRIQQVVRGDSAAYFCASSPLAGSDTDTQYFGPGTRLTVL.

The chain is built from TRBV6-1 and TRBJ1-1, with D possibly matching TRBD1 (6 bases). The germline CDR1 and CDR2 sequences are MNHNS and SASEGT. The CDR3 has 14 amino acids. V shed 2 bases and J shed 3 bases, with 10 bases lying between them. Written as DNA, the CDR3 is TGTGCCAGCAGTGAAAATAGGGGGTACACTGAAGCTTTCTTT. Translation gives CASSENRGYTEAFF.

As to this clonotype: This may come from a read error, since a much larger clone is one base off. The rearrangement joins TRBV20-1 to TRBJ2-1; tentatively, D is TRBD2 (5 bases). The CDR3 extends over 13 amino acids. From germline, CDR1 is DFQATT and CDR2 SNEGSKA (reference sequence). CDR3 coding DNA: TGCAGTGCTTCCCAGGAGGCGTGGAATGAGCAGTCCTTC. It specifies CSASQEAWNEQSF.

A few counts support this clonotype. The chain couples TRBV25-1 to TRBJ2-7; D is possibly TRBD2 (6 bases). The CDR3 contains 14 residues. The V end was cut by 4 bases, the J end by 2 bases, with 12 bases between. Germline V lookup: CDR1 MGHDK, CDR2 SYGVNS. The CDR3 DNA reads TGTGCCAGCAGTGGAGAGGGGAGGCCCTACGAGCAGTACTTC. Translating it yields CASSGEGRPYEQYF.

This clonotype was observed a handful of times. An end of the junction differs from the germline gene, which may be a read error. The chain links TRBV6-2 or TRBV6-3 to TRBJ2-2; 15 nucleotides match TRBD2. CDR1 is MNHEY and CDR2 is SVGEGT in the germline V gene. The CDR3 has 20 amino acids. The CDR3 nucleotides read TGTACCAGCAGGCCCCGGGGGACTAGCGGGAGGTCCGCGAACACCGGGGAGCTGTTTTTT. Translating gives CTSRPRGTSGRSANTGELFF.

This clonotype has a count of ten or more. The V gene is TRBV18, the J gene TRBJ1-1, with TRBD1 matching over 7 bases. Trimming at V came to 8 bases and at J to 1 base, leaving 7 bases not matched to a gene. CDR1 KGHSH and CDR2 LQKENI come from the germline V gene. The CDR3 spans 14 residues. The CDR3 here is CASTRDSQNTEAFF. The CDR3 nucleotides are TGTGCCAGCACCAGGGACAGCCAGAACACTGAAGCTTTCTTT.

There are many counts of this clonotype. This chain connects TRBV7-2 to TRBJ2-5; 9 bases map to TRBD1. The CDR3 loop spans 15 amino acids. CDR1 is SGHTA and CDR2 is FQGNSA in the germline V gene. V lost 2 bases and J lost 5; bases outside the gene matches: 6. The CDR3 coding sequence is TGTGCCAGCAGCTTATCACAGGGGGCCGTTGAGACCCAGTACTTC. Its protein is CASSLSQGAVETQYF.

This clonotype was seen many times. This chain links TRBV19 with TRBJ2-3; TRBD2 aligns across 14 bases. From germline, CDR1 is LNHDA and CDR2 SQIVND (reference sequence). Trimming took 5 bases from V and 6 from J; bases not matched to a gene: 7. The CDR3 totals 16 residues. As DNA, the CDR3 is TGTGCCAGTAGTTTCGGACTAGCGGGAGGTTCGGATACGCAGTATTTT. Protein: CASSFGLAGGSDTQYF. Using reference TRBV19 and TRBJ2-3 for the parts outside the CDR3, the full variable domain is DGGITQSPKYLFRKEGQNVTLSCEQNLNHDAMYWYRQDPGQGLRLIYYSQIVNDFQKGDIAEGYSVSREKKESFPLTVTSAQKNPTAFYLCASSFGLAGGSDTQYFGPGTRLTVL.

V usage is TRBV5-1 and J usage is TRBJ2-3, with D unresolved. Germline V CDR1 and CDR2: SGHRS, YFSETQ. This CDR3 is built from 14 residues. Trimming cost V 0 bases and J 0 bases, with 5 bases left between them. DNA of the CDR3: TGCGCCAGCAGCTTGGAACAGAGCACAGATACGCAGTATTTT. Residues: CASSLEQSTDTQYF.